What follows is one T cell receptor (beta chain) and its context. Only Caucasian adults living in Nashville, Tennessee served as donors. Profiling relied on immunoSEQ multiplex PCR, and the TCRdb table lists in-frame clones only, not all of them. Of more than 850,000 clones in the sample, around three quarters were seen once. Germline lookup yields CDR1 GTSNPN and CDR2 SVGIG (reference sequence). CDR3 size: 14 residues. This sample is part of a study of shared clonotypes between healthy human individuals. Study context: The plates for each donor numbered three CD4 naive, three CD4 memory, two CD8 naive and one CD8 memory.

This sequence joins TRBV30 and TRBJ2-5, with 14 bases identical to TRBD2. The DNA matches TRBJ2-7 better at its end, which makes the J call doubtful. Sample: memory CD4+ T cells from PBMCs. Subset specified: CD45RA-negative fraction. The sequence derives from a man between 18 and 35 years old in good health. Some clones in this sample may be carry-over from other donors' samples. CDR3 DNA: TGTGCCTGGGGGACTAGCGGGAGCTCTAACGAGCAGTACTTC. This codes for CAWGTSGSSNEQYF.